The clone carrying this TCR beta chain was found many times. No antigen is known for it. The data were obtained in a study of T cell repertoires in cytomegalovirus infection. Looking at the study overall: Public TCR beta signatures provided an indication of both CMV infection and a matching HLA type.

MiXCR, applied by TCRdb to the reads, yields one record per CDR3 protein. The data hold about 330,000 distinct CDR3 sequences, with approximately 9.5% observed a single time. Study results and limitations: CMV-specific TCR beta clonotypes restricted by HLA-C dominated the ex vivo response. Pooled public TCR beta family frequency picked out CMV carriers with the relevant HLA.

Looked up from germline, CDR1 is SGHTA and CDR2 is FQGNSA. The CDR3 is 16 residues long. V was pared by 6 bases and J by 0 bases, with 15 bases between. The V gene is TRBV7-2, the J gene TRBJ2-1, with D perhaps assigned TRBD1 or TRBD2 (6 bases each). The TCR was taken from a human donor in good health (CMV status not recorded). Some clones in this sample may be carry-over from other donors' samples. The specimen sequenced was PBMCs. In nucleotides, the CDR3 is TGTGCCAGCAGTAGACCCGAGGGGGGCTCCTACAATGAGCAGTTCTTC. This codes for CASSRPEGGSYNEQFF. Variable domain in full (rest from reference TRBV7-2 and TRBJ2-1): GAGVSQSPSNKVTEKGKDVELRCDPISGHTALYWYRQSLGQGLEFLIYFQGNSAPDKSGLPSDRFSAERTGGSVSTLTIQRTQQEDSAVYLCASSRPEGGSYNEQFFGPGTRLTVL.